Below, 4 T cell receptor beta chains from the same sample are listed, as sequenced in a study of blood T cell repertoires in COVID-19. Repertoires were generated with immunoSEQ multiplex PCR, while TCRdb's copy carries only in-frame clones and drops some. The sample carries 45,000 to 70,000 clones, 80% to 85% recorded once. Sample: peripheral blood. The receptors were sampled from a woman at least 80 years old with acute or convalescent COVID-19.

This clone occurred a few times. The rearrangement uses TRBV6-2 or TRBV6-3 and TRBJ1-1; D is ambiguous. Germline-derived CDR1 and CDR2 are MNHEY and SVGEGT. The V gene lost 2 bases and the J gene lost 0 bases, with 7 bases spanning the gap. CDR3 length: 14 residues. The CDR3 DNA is TGTGCCAGCAGTTACGCGTTCATGAACACTGAAGCTTTCTTT. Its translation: CASSYAFMNTEAFF.

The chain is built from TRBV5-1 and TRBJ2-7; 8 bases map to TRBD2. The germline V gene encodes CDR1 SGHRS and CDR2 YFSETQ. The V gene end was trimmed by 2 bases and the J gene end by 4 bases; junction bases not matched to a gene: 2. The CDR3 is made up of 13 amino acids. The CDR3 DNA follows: TGCGCCAGCAGCTTTAGCGGGGTATACGAGCAGTACTTC. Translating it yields CASSFSGVYEQYF.

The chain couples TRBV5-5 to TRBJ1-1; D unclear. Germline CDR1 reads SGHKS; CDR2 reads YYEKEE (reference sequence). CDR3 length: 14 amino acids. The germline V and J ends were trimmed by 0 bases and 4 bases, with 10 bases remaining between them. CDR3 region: CASSLVWAGTEAFF. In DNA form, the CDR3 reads TGTGCCAGCAGCTTGGTATGGGCTGGCACTGAAGCTTTCTTT.

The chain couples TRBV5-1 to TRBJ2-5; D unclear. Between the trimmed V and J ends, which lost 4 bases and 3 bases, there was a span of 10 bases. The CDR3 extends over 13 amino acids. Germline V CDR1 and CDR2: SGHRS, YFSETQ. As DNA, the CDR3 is TGCGCCAGCAGCAAAGCCTTAGAAGAGACCCAGTACTTC. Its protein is CASSKALEETQYF.